This T cell receptor beta chain was sequenced for a study of response to subunit inactivated influenza vaccine. The V segment lost 1 base and the J segment 7 bases; nucleotides outside the gene matches: 7. The germline gives CDR1 SNHLY, CDR2 FYNNEI. CDR3 length equals 15 residues. This clonotype has ten or more counts. TCRdb re-analysed the RT-PCR reads in MiXCR, keeping a single row per CDR3 protein. The top ten hold under 13% of the sample, which has under 850,000 distinct CDR3 sequences, approximately 18% seen once. The material was PBMCs from blood, obtained around 5 days after vaccination. The TCR was taken from a man aged 45 to 65 who received an inactivated influenza vaccine. The gene calls are TRBV2 and TRBJ1-2; 9 nucleotides align to TRBD1. For the CDR3, the DNA is TGTGCCAGCAGTGAAGTGGGACAGGGCTTCGGTGGCTACACCTTC. Encoded protein: CASSEVGQGFGGYTF.